This T cell receptor beta chain was sequenced during a study of blood T cell repertoires in COVID-19. Looking at the study overall: Spain, Italy and the United States supplied samples that represented acute and convalescent COVID-19. From T cells, B-cell-depleted T cells, or PBMCs came the material, which was cDNA or gDNA.

Original handling: Estimation of nucleated cell counts relied on the amplification of reference gene primers. Libraries were prepared by immunoSEQ multiplex PCR; TCRdb keeps only in-frame clonotypes and omits some of them. V and J calls and clone size come straight from that table; D and trimming were deduced from the DNA. The top ten clones hold less than 5.5% of a sample with about 230,000 clones, about 80% of them seen once. The CDR3 runs to 13 residues. V usage is TRBV12-1 and J usage is TRBJ2-7; the table assigns TRBD1, which was not confirmed against the DNA. TRBV12-1 is a documented pseudogene. Material for sequencing was peripheral blood. The sequence derives from a man in his fifties with active or convalescent COVID-19. The CDR3 bases are TGTGCCAGCAGGAGGGACAGACACTACGAGCAGTACTTC. Protein product: CASRRDRHYEQYF.